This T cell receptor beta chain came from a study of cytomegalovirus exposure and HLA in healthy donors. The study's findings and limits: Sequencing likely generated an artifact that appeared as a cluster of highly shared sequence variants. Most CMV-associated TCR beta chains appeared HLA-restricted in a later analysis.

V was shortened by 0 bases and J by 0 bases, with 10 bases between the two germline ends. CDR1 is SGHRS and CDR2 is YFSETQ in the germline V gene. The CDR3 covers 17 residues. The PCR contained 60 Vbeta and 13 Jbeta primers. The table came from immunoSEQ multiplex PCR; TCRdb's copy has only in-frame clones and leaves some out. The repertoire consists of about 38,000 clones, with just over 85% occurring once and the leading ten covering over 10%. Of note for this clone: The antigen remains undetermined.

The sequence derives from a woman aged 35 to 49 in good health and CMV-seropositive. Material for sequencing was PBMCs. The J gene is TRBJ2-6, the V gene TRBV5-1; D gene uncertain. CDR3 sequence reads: CASSLAPQSSGANVLTF. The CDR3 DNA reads TGCGCCAGCAGCTTGGCCCCACAGAGCTCTGGGGCCAACGTCCTGACTTTC.